The next 16 T cell receptor beta chains were all read from a single sample in a study of cytomegalovirus exposure and HLA in healthy donors. It was with 60 Vbeta and 13 Jbeta primers that the PCR ran. The protocol was immunoSEQ multiplex PCR, while the TCRdb copy is restricted to in-frame clones and leaves out a portion. The sample has more than 95,000 clones, roughly 74% seen once; the top ten hold roughly 4%. Source material: PBMCs. The receptors originated from a man aged 40-49 years in good health and CMV-seronegative.

The V and J genes are TRBV7-6 and TRBJ2-1; TRBD2 matches 11 bases. Trimming at V came to 0 bases and at J to 9 bases, leaving 7 bases not matched to a gene. The CDR3 is 16 amino acids. Per the germline V gene, CDR1 is SGHVS and CDR2 is FNYEAQ. CDR3 DNA: TGTGCCAGCAGCTTAGCCTTGGTAGCGGGGGGGTTTGAGCAGTTCTTC. It translates to CASSLALVAGGFEQFF.

This clone was counted a few times. CDR3 sequence (DNA): TGCGCCAGCAGTGAGTCGAGGGACAGGATCTATGGCTACACCTTC. It codes for CASSESRDRIYGYTF. J is TRBJ1-2 and V is TRBV10-2; 8 nucleotides line up with TRBD1. Germline values: CDR1 WSHSY, CDR2 SAAADI. Losses at the gene ends were 0 bases for V and 4 bases for J; bases not matched to a gene: 4. The CDR3 covers 15 residues.

This chain joins TRBV6-1 and TRBJ1-1; 9 bases are shared with TRBD1. Trimming took 6 bases from V and 4 from J; bases not matched to a gene: 3. Looked up from germline, CDR1 is MNHNS and CDR2 is SASEGT. The CDR3 is 13 amino acids. The CDR3 reads CASRDRGITEAFF. Written as DNA, the CDR3 is TGTGCCAGCAGAGACAGGGGGATCACTGAAGCTTTCTTT.

This clone was detected only once. The sample contains more than one DNA sequence encoding this CDR3. The rearrangement links TRBV5-1 to TRBJ1-1; D gene ambiguous. V was clipped by 1 base and J by 1 base, with 11 bases between them. Looked up from germline, CDR1 is SGHRS and CDR2 is YFSETQ. The CDR3 covers 15 residues. In DNA form, the CDR3 reads TGCGCCAGCAGCTTGAACCCGGGATCGAACACTGAAGCTTTCTTT. Translating gives CASSLNPGSNTEAFF.

The J gene is TRBJ2-5, the V gene TRBV14; no firm D call. V lost 0 bases and J 6 bases, leaving 5 bases between the germline ends. Germline CDR1 reads SGHDN; CDR2 reads FVKESK. The CDR3 has 12 residues. The CDR3 DNA reads as TGTGCCAGCAGCCAAGATCATCAGACCCAGTACTTC. Protein product: CASSQDHQTQYF.

In this sample, this clone turned up once. The rearrangement uses TRBV6-1 and TRBJ1-2; TRBD1 agrees at 8 bases. Looked up from germline, CDR1 is MNHNS and CDR2 is SASEGT. J was trimmed by 3 bases and V by 2 bases; bases with no gene match: 5. The CDR3 is 15 residues long. This CDR3 is CASSEYKQGDYGYTF. CDR3 bases: TGTGCCAGCAGTGAATACAAACAGGGGGACTATGGCTACACCTTC.

Comment on this clone: The identical CDR3 is also encoded by other nucleotide sequences in the sample. J is TRBJ1-6 and V is TRBV6-1, with TRBD1 as a possible D gene (5 bases). V gave up 1 base and J gave up 7 bases, with 11 bases separating them. CDR1 and CDR2 from the germline V gene are MNHNS and SASEGT. This CDR3 has 15 residues. This CDR3 reads CASSEGRGGNSPLHF. DNA of the CDR3: TGTGCCAGCAGTGAAGGGAGGGGAGGGAATTCACCCCTCCACTTT.

The chain joins TRBV19 to TRBJ2-5; D unresolved. The length of the CDR3 is 16 residues. V lost 1 base to trimming and J lost 1 base, with 13 bases between them. Germline V gene sequence: CDR1 LNHDA, CDR2 SQIVND (reference sequence). The CDR3, as DNA: TGTGCCAGTAGTATAGGTGACACCGGCCTCCAAGAGACCCAGTACTTC. It specifies CASSIGDTGLQETQYF.

The chain joins TRBV6-5 to TRBJ1-5; D is undetermined. The CDR3 consists of 13 residues. V lost 0 bases to trimming and J lost 9 bases, with 9 bases between them. Germline values: CDR1 MNHEY, CDR2 SVGAGI. In DNA form, the CDR3 reads TGTGCCAGCAGTTACTCCCTGTTGCGGCCCCAGCATTTT. This translates into CASSYSLLRPQHF.

This chain links TRBV4-3 with TRBJ2-1, with a possible D match to TRBD2 (6 bases). The CDR3 is made up of 15 amino acids. Looked up from germline, CDR1 is LGHNA and CDR2 is YSLEER. V was shortened by 1 base and J by 1 base, with 8 bases between the two germline ends. CDR3 in amino acids: CASSQAAGSYNEQFF. As DNA, the CDR3 is TGCGCCAGCAGCCAAGCGGCGGGGTCCTACAATGAGCAGTTCTTC.

The chain recombines TRBV9 with TRBJ1-1; possible D gene TRBD1, 5 bases. CDR1 SGDLS and CDR2 YYNGEE come from the germline V gene. The CDR3 spans 15 residues. The V gene lost 0 bases and the J gene lost 1 base, with 10 bases spanning the gap. For the CDR3, the DNA is TGTGCCAGCAGCGTAGATGTAGGGGCGAACACTGAAGCTTTCTTT. It is translated as CASSVDVGANTEAFF.

The CDR3 is CASSEGYGEETQYF. The CDR3 bases are TGCGCCAGCAGTGAGGGTTACGGGGAAGAGACCCAGTACTTC. V gene TRBV10-2 combines with J gene TRBJ2-5; D might be TRBD2 (5 bases). Germline V gene lookup returns CDR1 WSHSY and CDR2 SAAADI. V dropped 2 bases and J dropped 3 bases, with 10 bases sitting between them. This CDR3 comprises 14 residues.

The chain joins TRBV29-1 to TRBJ2-1; 9 nucleotides line up with TRBD1. CDR1 is SQVTM, CDR2 ANQGSEA, per germline. This CDR3 has 14 amino acids. Losses at the gene ends were 6 bases for V and 10 bases for J; bases not matched to a gene: 13. The CDR3 DNA sequence: TGCAGCGTCCGGAACCGGACAGGGGTCGGGGAGCAGTTCTTC. It is translated as CSVRNRTGVGEQFF.

The rearrangement links TRBV5-1 to TRBJ2-3; D is perhaps TRBD2 (6 bases). The V end was cut by 4 bases, the J end by 0 bases, with 9 bases between. CDR1 is SGHRS, CDR2 YFSETQ, per germline. This CDR3 has 14 amino acids. The chain's CDR3 is CASSLSGSTDTQYF. The CDR3 nucleotides read TGCGCCAGCAGCCTTAGCGGTAGCACAGATACGCAGTATTTT. Full variable domain (outside the CDR3, taken from reference TRBV5-1 and TRBJ2-3): KAGVTQTPRYLIKTRGQQVTLSCSPISGHRSVSWYQQTPGQGLQFLFEYFSETQRNKGNFPGRFSGRQFSNSRSEMNVSTLELGDSALYLCASSLSGSTDTQYFGPGTRLTVL.

The rearrangement uses TRBV5-1 and TRBJ2-3; perhaps TRBD1 as D (6 bases). The CDR3 consists of 19 residues. The germline V and J ends were trimmed by 0 bases and 1 base, with 21 bases remaining between them. In germline, CDR1 is SGHRS, CDR2 YFSETQ. CDR3 DNA sequence: TGCGCCAGCAGCTTGGCCCGGCAGGGGCGCGGCCGTGGCACAGATACGCAGTATTTT. Translation: CASSLARQGRGRGTDTQYF.

This clone has only a few counts. The chain joins TRBV19 to TRBJ2-1; 9 bases are shared with TRBD2. Looked up from germline, CDR1 is LNHDA and CDR2 is SQIVND (reference sequence). The CDR3 is made up of 16 amino acids. With 3 bases clipped from V and 5 bases from J, the junction kept 8 bases outside the gene matches. The CDR3 sequence: CASSMVSGGPNNEQFF. Here the CDR3 DNA reads TGTGCCAGTAGTATGGTCAGCGGGGGGCCGAACAATGAGCAGTTCTTC. The complete variable domain, with remaining parts taken from reference TRBV19 and TRBJ2-1, reads DGGITQSPKYLFRKEGQNVTLSCEQNLNHDAMYWYRQDPGQGLRLIYYSQIVNDFQKGDIAEGYSVSREKKESFPLTVTSAQKNPTAFYLCASSMVSGGPNNEQFFGPGTRLTVL.